What follows describes a single TCR beta chain. Its antigen target is currently unknown. Base qualities are not at hand, and no much larger clone is one base apart. This sample was taken from a study of blood T cell repertoires in COVID-19 (TCRdb year 2020). As for the study more broadly: Collaborator samples came from the United States, Italy and Spain and covered acute and convalescent phases of COVID-19. The material from the prospective study consisted of cDNA or gDNA derived from T cells, B-cell-depleted T cells, or PBMCs. The dataset comprised deeply sampled blood TCRbeta repertoires from subjects exposed to, actively infected with, or recovered from COVID-19. The repertoires were made available in a free public database intended to serve as a resource for research on the immune response to SARS-CoV-2. The samples were drawn from two sources: the first 160 participants of the ongoing ImmuneRACE study, and 1,200 or so subjects contributed by 6 global collaborators. Nearly every sample came with metadata listing a de-identified subject ID, COVID-19 status, age in years and sex. Where available, HLA class I and class II types were taken from metadata supplied by the sample provider and were not determined by assay-based typing.

TCRbeta CDR3 regions were amplified from genomic DNA using the immunoSEQ Assay, a bias-controlled multiplex PCR. As for how the authors treated the data: The number of nucleated cells in each sample was estimated from the amplification of reference gene primers within the assay. To quantify the absolute abundance of each unique TCRbeta CDR3 rearrangement, sequence reads were collapsed and filtered. Productive Simpson clonality was computed per sample as the square root of Simpson's diversity index over productive rearrangements. This immuneACCESS table, as held by TCRdb, lists in-frame sequences with V and J called but not all clones. Of the missing ones, under half trace to an unresolved V gene in checked studies; the others have no known cause. Clonal size and the V and J genes are those of that table, whereas D and trimming came from the DNA. In this sample the table shows about 380,000 clones, 85% of which occur a single time. Roughly 3.4% of the sample is taken by the ten largest.

The germline V gene provides CDR1 SGHRS and CDR2 YFSETQ. The CDR3 starts with the cysteine, ends with the phenylalanine, and has 17 residues. Only the CDR3 DNA is retained, 51 bases long and in frame from the first base. Trimming removed 1 base from V and 4 bases from J, leaving 18 bases between the germline ends. Beyond this particular receptor, the publication reports: Clinical and demographic metadata were provided uncurated, with the amount varying by source and participant.

Each collaborating institution followed its own protocols to collect whole blood in K2EDTA tubes. For TCRbeta analysis, collaborators shipped samples as frozen whole blood, isolated PBMCs, or DNA extracted from either of those sample types. The sequence links TRBV5-1 to TRBJ2-1; TRBD2 is a weak D gene call, 6 bases matching. The clonotype comes from a woman aged 18-35 years with acute or convalescent COVID-19. The sample was peripheral blood. The nucleotide sequence reads TGCGCCAGCAGCTTGAAGCGGGCAGCATACAAATACAATGAGCAGTTCTTC. Its translation is CASSLKRAAYKYNEQFF. The CDR3, completed at both ends by the reference TRBV5-1 and TRBJ2-1 genes, gives the full variable domain KAGVTQTPRYLIKTRGQQVTLSCSPISGHRSVSWYQQTPGQGLQFLFEYFSETQRNKGNFPGRFSGRQFSNSRSEMNVSTLELGDSALYLCASSLKRAAYKYNEQFFGPGTRLTVL.